This entry concerns a single TCR beta chain. Its antigen is unknown. The junction departs from the called germline gene at one end, perhaps through a read error. The CDR3 regions of TCR beta were amplified from RNA transcripts. With the HTBI primer set, the TCR CDR3 went through a first round of RT-PCR. TCRdb re-analysed the multiplex PCR reads in MiXCR, keeping a single row per CDR3 protein. The sample consists of some 510,000 distinct CDR3 sequences, under 60% of them appearing once. The data are from a study of T cells in Graves' hyperthyroidism and ophthalmopathy. Study-wide results and caveats: Prediction of ophthalmopathy progression came a median approximately 7 months pre-onset.

Hyperthyroidism was newly diagnosed in patients aged 18 to 65 (duration under 2 months). Patients having uncontrolled infection, another autoimmune disease, pregnancy or lactation were not included. The length of the CDR3 is 15 residues. CDR1 and CDR2 (germline): ENHRY, SYGVKD. The TCR originated in a young woman with Graves' hyperthyroidism. This sequence joins TRBV10-3 and TRBJ1-2; D is uncertain. Material: peripheral blood or thyroid tissue (not recorded which). Written as DNA, the CDR3 is TGTGCCAGCAGTTACTCAGGCGGGATGTCCTATGGCTACACCTTC. This gives the protein CASSYSGGMSYGYTF.